The 30 T cell receptor beta chains listed next were all sequenced from one sample in a study of T-cell memory formation after mild COVID-19. TCRdb reprocessed the 5' RACE reads via MiXCR and lists one record per CDR3 protein. The table lists approximately 240,000 distinct CDR3 sequences, around 15% of them singletons. Sequenced sample: PBMCs or a T cell subset sorted from them (not recorded which). The source of these receptors is a man aged 18-30 years who had mild COVID-19 (a few samples of this study predate the infection). Cell type and time point are not known.

Remarks on this clonotype: This may be a read error: a much more frequent sequence differs by one nucleotide. V usage is TRBV7-2 and J usage is TRBJ2-3; D might be TRBD1 or TRBD2, each matching 5 bases. The CDR3 runs 12 residues. Germline CDR1 and CDR2: SGHTA and FQGNSA. CDR3 nucleotide sequence: TGTGCCAGCAGCGCTACGGGGCCTACGAAGTATTTT. It is translated as CASSATGPTKYF.

In this sample, this clonotype turned up a few times. This chain connects TRBV12-3 or TRBV12-4 to TRBJ1-2; no clear D gene. The CDR3 consists of 13 residues. V lost 1 base and J lost 13, with 16 bases in between. The CDR3 region is CASSLVRQPKPTF. The CDR3 region has the DNA TGTGCCAGCAGTTTAGTTAGGCAGCCGAAACCCACCTTC.

The J gene is TRBJ2-3, the V gene TRBV6-6; 8 positions agree with TRBD2. CDR1 is MNHNY, CDR2 SVGAGI, per germline (reference sequence). V dropped 3 bases and J dropped 8; count of bases not matched to a gene: 4. This CDR3 contains 13 residues. Here the CDR3 reads CASSYPSGGTQYF. CDR3 sequence (DNA): TGTGCCAGCAGTTATCCGAGCGGGGGTACGCAGTATTTT.

In its sample, this clonotype was seen a few times. CDR3 residues: CASSRPRYEQYF. The DNA for the CDR3 is TGTGCCAGCAGCCGACCTCGCTACGAGCAGTACTTC. V and J are TRBV7-2 and TRBJ2-7; D unresolved. Germline-derived CDR1 and CDR2 are SGHTA and FQGNSA. Trimming took 5 bases from V and 3 from J, leaving 8 bases between them. This CDR3 region has 12 residues.

The J gene is TRBJ2-7, the V gene TRBV7-6; D may correspond to TRBD1 or TRBD2 (5 bases each). V lost 2 bases to trimming and J lost 4 bases, with 12 bases between them. CDR1 and CDR2 from the germline V gene are SGHVS and FNYEAQ. The CDR3 length is 14 residues. CDR3 sequence: CASSLRVGEYEQYV. CDR3 DNA sequence: TGTGCCAGCAGCTTACGGGTAGGGGAGTACGAGCAGTACGTC.

This clonotype was counted only a few times. The chain is built from TRBV4-1 and TRBJ1-1; weak D call: TRBD1 (5 bases). V gave up 4 bases and J gave up 10 bases, with 19 bases separating them. Germline V gene data show CDR1 as MGHRA and CDR2 as YSYEKL. This CDR3 spans 14 amino acids. The CDR3 coding sequence is TGCGCCAGCAGCCCAAATTTGGGGGAGGTCCGAGCTTTCTTT. This sequence encodes CASSPNLGEVRAFF.

This clonotype was counted a few times. The chain has TRBV18 and TRBJ2-3, with D tentatively TRBD1 (5 bases). This CDR3 contains 14 residues. CDR1 KGHSH and CDR2 LQKENI come from the germline V gene. The V end lost 3 bases, the J end lost 5 bases, and 12 bases lay between the germline ends. The CDR3 region is CASSPVNTGDTQYF. The DNA of the CDR3 is TGTGCCAGCTCACCGGTTAACACAGGAGATACGCAGTATTTT.

Notes on this clonotype: This CDR3 is missing its conserved last phenylalanine or tryptophan, likely due to a read error. The rearrangement uses TRBV28 and TRBJ2-1, with 9 bases lining up with TRBD2. V lost 1 base to trimming and J lost 8 bases; unmatched junction nucleotides: 9. The germline V gene has CDR1 MDHEN and CDR2 SYDVKM. The CDR3 extends over 16 amino acids. This CDR3 is CASSLSGSGGLDEQFL. CDR3 DNA sequence: TGTGCCAGCAGTTTATCTGGTAGCGGGGGCTTGGATGAGCAGTTCTTA.

This clonotype was observed at least ten times. The chain couples TRBV9 to TRBJ2-7; TRBD2 matches 8 bases. The V and J ends lost 0 bases and 9 bases, in that order; junction bases with no gene match: 8. Germline CDR1 reads SGDLS; CDR2 reads YYNGEE. This CDR3 is built from 14 residues. CDR3 sequence: CASSVDSAGGLQYF. The CDR3 DNA follows: TGTGCCAGCAGCGTAGATTCTGCGGGGGGTTTGCAGTACTTC.

This clonotype was observed a handful of times. This chain uses TRBV19 with TRBJ2-3; D remains unclear. V gave up 3 bases and J gave up 1 base, with 8 bases separating them. This CDR3 is 14 amino acids long. Germline V CDR1 and CDR2: LNHDA, SQIVND (reference sequence). The CDR3 here is CASSMVDGTDTQYF. CDR3 nucleotide sequence: TGTGCCAGTAGTATGGTGGACGGCACAGATACGCAGTATTTT. Variable domain in full (rest from reference TRBV19 and TRBJ2-3): DGGITQSPKYLFRKEGQNVTLSCEQNLNHDAMYWYRQDPGQGLRLIYYSQIVNDFQKGDIAEGYSVSREKKESFPLTVTSAQKNPTAFYLCASSMVDGTDTQYFGPGTRLTVL.

V and J are TRBV29-1 and TRBJ1-1; D call uncertain. Germline values: CDR1 SQVTM, CDR2 ANQGSEA. The CDR3 extends over 11 amino acids. V was shortened by 7 bases and J by 1 base, with 7 bases between the two germline ends. The CDR3 DNA is TGCAGCGCCGGCTCGAACACTGAAGCTTTCTTT. This codes for CSAGSNTEAFF.

The table lists this clonotype with a few counts. A read error may account for a junction end that differs from germline. The V call is TRBV7-9, the J call TRBJ1-2, with no clear D. The CDR3 totals 12 residues. CDR1 is SEHNR, CDR2 FQNEAQ, per germline (reference sequence). The CDR3 coding sequence is TGTGCCAGCAGCTCATTACACGCTCTGTTGTACTTC. Protein sequence: CASSSLHALLYF.

This chain connects TRBV12-3 or TRBV12-4 to TRBJ2-7; TRBD1 might be the D (5 bases). This CDR3 has 15 amino acids. Trimming removed 6 bases at V and 2 bases at J, with 17 bases between. The CDR3 nucleotides read TGTGCCAGCAGATTCGGCAGGGTAAGCCCCTACGAGCAGTACGTC. Translation: CASRFGRVSPYEQYV.

This clonotype appeared a few times. CDR3 DNA: TGCGCCAGCAGCTTGGTCCTCGGCGGGGGGAACGAGCAGTACTTC. As protein: CASSLVLGGGNEQYF. The genes are TRBV5-1 and TRBJ2-7; 8 bases match TRBD2. Trimming removed 0 bases from V and 5 bases from J; junction bases left unmatched: 7. This CDR3 spans 15 amino acids. Germline loops: CDR1 SGHRS, CDR2 YFSETQ. The variable domain in full, completed from reference TRBV5-1 and TRBJ2-7, reads KAGVTQTPRYLIKTRGQQVTLSCSPISGHRSVSWYQQTPGQGLQFLFEYFSETQRNKGNFPGRFSGRQFSNSRSEMNVSTLELGDSALYLCASSLVLGGGNEQYFGPGTRLTVT.

This clonotype was detected a few times. V is TRBV6-2 or TRBV6-3 and J is TRBJ1-6; 9 positions match TRBD1. The V segment lost 1 base and the J segment 6 bases; nucleotides outside the gene matches: 1. CDR3 length equals 15 residues. Germline-derived CDR1 and CDR2 are MNHEY and SVGEGT. DNA for the CDR3: TGTGCCAGCAGTTACTTGGACAGGGGTAATTCACCCCTCCACTTT. It specifies CASSYLDRGNSPLHF.

The chain uses TRBV12-3 or TRBV12-4 and TRBJ1-6; no reliable D call. V lost 6 bases, J lost 13 bases, and 13 bases lay in between. The CDR3 covers 12 residues. As DNA, the CDR3 is TGTGCCAGCAGCCCAGCCTTAGGGCCCCTCCACTTT. Translation gives CASSPALGPLHF.

The V call is TRBV9, the J call TRBJ2-7; D is unclear. In germline, CDR1 is SGDLS, CDR2 YYNGEE. Trimming took 0 bases from V and 1 from J, leaving 8 bases between them. This CDR3 region has 14 residues. In nucleotides, the CDR3 is TGTGCCAGCAGCGTAGATGGACCGTCCTACGAGCAGTACTTC. Translating it yields CASSVDGPSYEQYF.

The chain has TRBV18 and TRBJ2-2; TRBD2 is a possible D gene (6 bases). This CDR3 is 17 amino acids long. In germline, CDR1 is KGHSH, CDR2 LQKENI. The V end lost 6 bases, the J end lost 3 bases, and 20 bases lay between the germline ends. CDR3 region: CASSEVRPRDYTGELFF. The CDR3 DNA follows: TGTGCCAGCTCGGAGGTCCGACCGAGGGACTACACCGGGGAGCTGTTTTTT.

The chain has TRBV4-2 and TRBJ2-2; D gene uncertain. The germline V gene has CDR1 LGHNA and CDR2 YNFKEQ. Trimming cost V 1 base and J 5 bases, with 20 bases left between them. The CDR3 sequence is 18 residues long. CDR3 nucleotides: TGTGCCAGCAGCCAAGGAACCAGCCCTCCTTTAGGGACCGGGGAGCTGTTTTTT. It encodes CASSQGTSPPLGTGELFF.

The CDR3 region is CASSPPGTGVYEQYV. CDR3 coding DNA: TGTGCCAGCAGTCCCCCCGGGACAGGGGTTTACGAGCAGTACGTC. The rearrangement uses TRBV28 and TRBJ2-7; 10 bases align to TRBD1. Germline V gene data show CDR1 as MDHEN and CDR2 as SYDVKM. V shed 5 bases, J shed 4 bases, and the junction held 8 bases outside the gene matches. The CDR3 contains 15 residues.

A few counts support this clonotype. V gene TRBV7-2 combines with J gene TRBJ1-2, with D unresolved. CDR1 is SGHTA, CDR2 FQGNSA, per germline. V dropped 3 bases and J dropped 3 bases, with 8 bases sitting between them. The CDR3 runs 13 residues. The CDR3 here is CASSFDGHYGYTF. The CDR3 DNA is TGTGCCAGCAGCTTCGACGGCCACTATGGCTACACCTTC. Together with reference TRBV7-2 and TRBJ1-2, the CDR3 gives the full variable domain: GAGVSQSPSNKVTEKGKDVELRCDPISGHTALYWYRQSLGQGLEFLIYFQGNSAPDKSGLPSDRFSAERTGGSVSTLTIQRTQQEDSAVYLCASSFDGHYGYTFGSGTRLTVV.

The V call is TRBV6-2 or TRBV6-3, the J call TRBJ2-3; 8 bases fit TRBD2. The CDR3 is 14 amino acids. Germline V gives CDR1 MNHEY, CDR2 SVGEGT. The J segment lost 5 bases and the V segment lost 8 bases, leaving 9 bases of the junction unmatched. The CDR3 nucleotides read TGTGCCAGCTCAAAAGCGGGGGCGGGAGATACGCAGTATTTT. Residues: CASSKAGAGDTQYF.

V usage is TRBV10-3 and J usage is TRBJ2-4; D remains unclear. V lost 0 bases and J 7 bases, leaving 19 bases between the germline ends. CDR3 length: 17 amino acids. CDR1 and CDR2 (germline): ENHRY, SYGVKD. As DNA, the CDR3 is TGTGCCATCAGTGAGTCGCGAACAGATCGAAGAAATAACATTCAGTACTTC. Amino acid sequence: CAISESRTDRRNNIQYF.

The table lists this clonotype with a few counts. This chain links TRBV27 with TRBJ1-5, with D perhaps matching TRBD1 (6 bases). V lost 2 bases to trimming and J lost 3 bases, with 23 bases between them. The CDR3 runs to 19 residues. Germline CDR1 MNHEY, CDR2 SMNVEV (reference sequence). CDR3 sequence (DNA): TGTGCCAGCAGTTTAGAAGGGGGGTGGGGCGCGACGAACAATCAGCCCCAGCATTTT. Translation gives CASSLEGGWGATNNQPQHF.

This clonotype was detected a few times. The chain links TRBV7-6 to TRBJ2-7, with 8 bases fitting TRBD2. J was trimmed by 1 base and V by 4 bases; bases with no gene match: 6. This CDR3 contains 15 residues. Germline V CDR1 and CDR2: SGHVS, FNYEAQ. The CDR3 loop is CASSSWTSPSYEQYF. The CDR3, as DNA: TGTGCCAGCAGCTCATGGACTAGCCCTTCCTACGAGCAGTACTTC.

This clonotype appeared a few times. The chain links TRBV20-1 to TRBJ2-7; D might be TRBD1 (6 bases). The CDR3 is 14 amino acids. Trimming removed 0 bases at V and 2 bases at J, with 11 bases between. Germline CDR1 is DFQATT and CDR2 is SNEGSKA (reference sequence). CDR3 region: CSARDRQAPYEQYF. The DNA of the CDR3 is TGCAGTGCTAGAGATCGACAGGCGCCCTACGAGCAGTACTTC.

The V call is TRBV12-3 or TRBV12-4, the J call TRBJ1-2, with D tentatively TRBD1 (6 bases). Deletions cut 3 bases from V and 4 bases from J, with 9 bases between. The CDR3 has 13 residues. CDR3 region: CASSFSGVYGYTF. CDR3 in DNA: TGTGCCAGCAGTTTCTCAGGGGTCTATGGCTACACCTTC.

This chain connects TRBV7-9 to TRBJ2-1; D is undetermined. From germline, CDR1 is SEHNR and CDR2 FQNEAQ (reference sequence). This CDR3 is 14 amino acids long. Trimming cost V 3 bases and J 5 bases, with 11 bases left between them. The CDR3 sequence is CASSFWAVDNEQFF. The CDR3 DNA sequence: TGTGCCAGCAGCTTTTGGGCTGTTGACAATGAGCAGTTCTTC.

The V and J genes are TRBV7-2 and TRBJ2-1; maybe TRBD2 (6 bases). V was cut by 5 bases and J by 12 bases, with 11 bases left in between. Germline CDR1 SGHTA, CDR2 FQGNSA. CDR3 length: 11 residues. CDR3 region: CASSPSVGQFF. The CDR3 bases are TGTGCCAGCAGCCCTAGCGTTGGGCAGTTCTTC.

This clonotype was picked up many times. The rearrangement links TRBV7-2 to TRBJ2-5, with unresolved D. Germline assignment: CDR1 SGHTA and CDR2 FQGNSA. V lost 5 bases and J 5 bases, leaving 9 bases between the germline ends. The CDR3 runs 12 residues. CDR3 DNA: TGTGCCAGCAGCCCTTTTTGGGAGACCCAGTACTTC. Protein: CASSPFWETQYF. The full variable domain, its missing parts supplied by reference TRBV7-2 and TRBJ2-5, is GAGVSQSPSNKVTEKGKDVELRCDPISGHTALYWYRQSLGQGLEFLIYFQGNSAPDKSGLPSDRFSAERTGGSVSTLTIQRTQQEDSAVYLCASSPFWETQYFGPGTRLLVL.